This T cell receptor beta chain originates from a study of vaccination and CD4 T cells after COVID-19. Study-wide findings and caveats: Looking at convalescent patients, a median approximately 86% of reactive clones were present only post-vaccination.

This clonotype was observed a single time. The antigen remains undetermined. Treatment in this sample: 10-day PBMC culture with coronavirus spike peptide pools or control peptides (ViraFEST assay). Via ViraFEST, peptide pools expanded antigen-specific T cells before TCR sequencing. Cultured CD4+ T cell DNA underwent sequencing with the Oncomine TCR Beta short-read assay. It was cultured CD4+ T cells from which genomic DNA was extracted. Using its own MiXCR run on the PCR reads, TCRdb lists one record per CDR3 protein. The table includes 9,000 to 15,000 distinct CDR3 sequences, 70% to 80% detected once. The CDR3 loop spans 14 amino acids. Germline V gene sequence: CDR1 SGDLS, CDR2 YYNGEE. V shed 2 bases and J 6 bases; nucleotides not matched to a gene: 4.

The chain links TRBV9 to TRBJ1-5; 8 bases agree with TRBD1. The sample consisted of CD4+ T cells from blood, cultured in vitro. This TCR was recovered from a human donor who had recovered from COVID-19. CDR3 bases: TGTGCCAGCAGCGTCCAGGGGGCGGGTCAGCCCCAGCATTTT. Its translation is CASSVQGAGQPQHF. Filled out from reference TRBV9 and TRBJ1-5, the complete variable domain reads DSGVTQTPKHLITATGQRVTLRCSPRSGDLSVYWYQQSLDQGLQFLIQYYNGEERAKGNILERFSAQQFPDLHSELNLSSLELGDSALYFCASSVQGAGQPQHFGDGTRLSIL.